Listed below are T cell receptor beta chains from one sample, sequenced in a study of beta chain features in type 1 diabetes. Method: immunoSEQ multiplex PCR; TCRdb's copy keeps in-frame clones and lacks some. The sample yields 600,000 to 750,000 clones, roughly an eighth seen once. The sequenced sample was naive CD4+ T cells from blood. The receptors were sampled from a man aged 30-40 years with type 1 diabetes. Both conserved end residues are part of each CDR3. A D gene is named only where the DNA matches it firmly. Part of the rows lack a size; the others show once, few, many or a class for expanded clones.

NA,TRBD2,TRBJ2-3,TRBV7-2,TGTGCCAGCAGCTCCCCGACTAGCGGGGGGTTAGGGGTTACGCAGTATTTT,CASSSPTSGGLGVTQYF
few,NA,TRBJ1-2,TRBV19,TGTGCCAGTACTCCGCCCGGGGTTAAATATGGCTACACCTTC,CASTPPGVKYGYTF
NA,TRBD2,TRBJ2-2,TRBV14,TGTGCCAGCAGCCAAACTAGCGGGGCCTACACCGGGGAGCTGTTTTTT,CASSQTSGAYTGELFF
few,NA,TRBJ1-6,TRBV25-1,TGTGCCAGCAATACGGGGTTAGGTTCACCCCTCCACTTT,CASNTGLGSPLHF
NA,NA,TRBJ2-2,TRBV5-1,TGCGCCAGCAGCTTGTCTCCAGTGAACACCGGGGAGCTGTTTTTT,CASSLSPVNTGELFF
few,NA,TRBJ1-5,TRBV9,TGTGCCAGCAGCGTAGATGGTAGCAATCAGCCCCAGCATTTT,CASSVDGSNQPQHF
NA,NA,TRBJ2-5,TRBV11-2,TGTGCCAGCACTATCGGAGAGACCCAGTACTTC,CASTIGETQYF
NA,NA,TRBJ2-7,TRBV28,TGTGCCAGCAGTTTATTACCAGGGAGCTCCTACGAGCAGTACTTC,CASSLLPGSSYEQYF
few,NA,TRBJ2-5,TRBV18,TGTGCCAGCACCGGACAGCAAGAGACCCAGTACTTC,CASTGQQETQYF
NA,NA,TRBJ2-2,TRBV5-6,TGTGCCAGCAGCTTGACAGGGAGGACCGGGGAGCTGTTTTTT,CASSLTGRTGELFF
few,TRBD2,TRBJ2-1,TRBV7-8,TGTGCCAGCAGCGGGACTAGCGGGGGGGTCAATGAGCAGTTCTTC,CASSGTSGGVNEQFF
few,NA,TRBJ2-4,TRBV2,TGTGCCAGCAGTTGGCAGGGGACAAACATTCAGTACTTC,CASSWQGTNIQYF
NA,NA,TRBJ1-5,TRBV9,TGTGCCAGCAGCGTAGGAGCAGGGTTAGATAGCAATCAGCCCCAGCATTTT,CASSVGAGLDSNQPQHF
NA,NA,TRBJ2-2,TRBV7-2,TGTGCCAGCAGCTTAGGACGGATCTCCGGGGAGCTGTTTTTT,CASSLGRISGELFF
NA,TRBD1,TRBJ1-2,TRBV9,TGTGCCAGCAGCGTAGCTCAGGGGGACTATGGCTACACCTTC,CASSVAQGDYGYTF
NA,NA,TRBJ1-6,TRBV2,TGTGCCAGCAGACCGGGAAGAGGGTATAATTCACCCCTCCACTTT,CASRPGRGYNSPLHF
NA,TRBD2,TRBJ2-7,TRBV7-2,TGTGCCAGCAGCTTAGCGCCTAGCGGGGGGGCGATCTACGAGCAGTACTTC,CASSLAPSGGAIYEQYF
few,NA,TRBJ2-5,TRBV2,TGTGCCTGCCACAAATCCAGCGTCCTCACCCAGGAGACCCAGTACTTC,CACHKSSVLTQETQYF
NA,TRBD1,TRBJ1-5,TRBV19,TGTGCCAGTAGTACCCAGGGGGATCAGCCCCAGCATTTT,CASSTQGDQPQHF
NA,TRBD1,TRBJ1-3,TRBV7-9,TGTGCCAGCAGCCAGGGGGGCAGTGCTGGAAACACCATATATTTT,CASSQGGSAGNTIYF
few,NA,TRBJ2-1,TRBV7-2,TGTGCCAGCAGCTTACGGTTGTGGGGGAATGAGCAGTTCTTC,CASSLRLWGNEQFF
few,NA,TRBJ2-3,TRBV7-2,TGTGCCAGCAGCCCTGGACAGACAGATACGCAGTATTTT,CASSPGQTDTQYF